This TCR beta chain was retrieved from a study of blood T cell repertoires in COVID-19. As for the study in general: Acute and convalescent COVID-19 samples came from the United States, Italy and Spain. From T cells, B-cell-depleted T cells, or PBMCs came the material, which was cDNA or gDNA.

The V gene end was trimmed by 5 bases and the J gene end by 2 bases; junction bases not matched to a gene: 2. The CDR3 sequence is 13 residues long. CDR1 is LNHDA and CDR2 is SQIVND in the germline V gene (reference sequence). Source study methods: Amplification with reference gene primers provided the estimates of nucleated cell counts. This table comes from immunoSEQ multiplex PCR, and its TCRdb copy is limited to in-frame clones, with some not included. V and J calls and clone size are as listed in that table; D and trimming were resolved from the DNA. The sample yields about 74,000 clones, around nine tenths seen once.

The rearrangement joins TRBV19 to TRBJ1-2, with 7 bases that match TRBD1. The clonotype comes from a human donor in a cohort sampled during active COVID-19. Sequencing input: peripheral blood. CDR3 sequence reads: CASSPGQNYGYTF. The CDR3 DNA sequence: TGTGCCAGTAGTCCGGGACAGAACTATGGCTACACCTTC.